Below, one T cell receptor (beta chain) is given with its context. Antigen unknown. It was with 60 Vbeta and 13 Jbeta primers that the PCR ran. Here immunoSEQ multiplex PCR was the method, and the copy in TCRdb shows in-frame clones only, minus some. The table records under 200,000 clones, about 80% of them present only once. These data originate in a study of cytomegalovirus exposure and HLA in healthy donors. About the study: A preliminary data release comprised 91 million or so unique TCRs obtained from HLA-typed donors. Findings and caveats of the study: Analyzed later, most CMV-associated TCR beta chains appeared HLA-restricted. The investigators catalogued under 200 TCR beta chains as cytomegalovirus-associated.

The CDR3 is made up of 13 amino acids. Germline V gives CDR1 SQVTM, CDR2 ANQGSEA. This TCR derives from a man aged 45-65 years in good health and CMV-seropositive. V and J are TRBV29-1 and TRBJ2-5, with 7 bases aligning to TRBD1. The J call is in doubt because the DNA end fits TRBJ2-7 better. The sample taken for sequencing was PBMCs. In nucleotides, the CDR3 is TGCAGCGTTGAGGGGGACAGACCCTACGAGCAGTACTTC. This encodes CSVEGDRPYEQYF.